Presented here are 19 T cell receptor beta chains from one specimen sequenced in a study of T cell responses to AZD1222 COVID-19 vaccine. The method was immunoSEQ multiplex PCR; TCRdb's version includes in-frame clones alone and lacks a portion of them. The table lists 130,000 to 150,000 clones, around nine tenths of them singletons. The sequencing used peripheral blood, collected on day 0 of AZD1222 vaccination. The source of these receptors is an adult in good health.

The chain is built from TRBV28 and TRBJ1-5; D may be TRBD1 (6 bases). Germline values: CDR1 MDHEN, CDR2 SYDVKM. V gave up 3 bases and J gave up 3 bases, with 21 bases separating them. The CDR3 has 18 amino acids. This CDR3 reads CASSFPRGQGRVNQPQHF. For the CDR3, the DNA is TGTGCCAGCAGTTTCCCTCGGGGGCAGGGGAGAGTCAATCAGCCCCAGCATTTT.

The chain combines TRBV19 with TRBJ1-3, with 7 bases matching TRBD1. V shed 3 bases, J shed 4 bases, and the junction held 0 bases outside the gene matches. This CDR3 is 13 amino acids long. Germline V gene lookup returns CDR1 LNHDA and CDR2 SQIVND (reference sequence). The CDR3 spells CASSMGQGNTIYF. The CDR3 bases are TGTGCCAGTAGTATGGGACAGGGAAACACCATATATTTT. The complete variable domain, with remaining parts taken from reference TRBV19 and TRBJ1-3, reads DGGITQSPKYLFRKEGQNVTLSCEQNLNHDAMYWYRQDPGQGLRLIYYSQIVNDFQKGDIAEGYSVSREKKESFPLTVTSAQKNPTAFYLCASSMGQGNTIYFGEGSWLTVV.

The rearrangement uses TRBV15 and TRBJ1-2; 9 bases map to TRBD1. This CDR3 is 15 amino acids long. CDR1 LNHNV and CDR2 YYDKDF come from the germline V gene (reference sequence). V trimming: 2 bases; J trimming: 5 bases; junction bases outside the gene matches: 6. The CDR3 region is CATSRWDRARYGYTF. The CDR3 DNA follows: TGTGCCACCAGCAGATGGGACAGGGCTAGATATGGCTACACCTTC.

V gene TRBV18 combines with J gene TRBJ1-6, with D unresolved. Germline loops: CDR1 KGHSH, CDR2 LQKENI. Trimming removed 0 bases at V and 11 bases at J, with 8 bases between. This CDR3 contains 13 residues. The CDR3 reads CASSPPSTPPLHF. Here the CDR3 DNA reads TGTGCCAGCTCACCACCTTCTACTCCACCCCTCCACTTT.

The chain joins TRBV2 to TRBJ1-5; 7 bases match TRBD1. The CDR3 covers 14 residues. Germline V CDR1 and CDR2: SNHLY, FYNNEI. Trimming cost V 6 bases and J 5 bases; bases outside gene matches: 7. CDR3 residues: CASSYDRDDQPQHF. Written as DNA, the CDR3 is TGTGCCAGCAGCTACGACAGGGATGATCAGCCCCAGCATTTT.

The chain combines TRBV3-1 (or the pseudogene TRBV3-2) with TRBJ2-5; D is ambiguous. V was clipped by 0 bases and J by 0 bases, with 2 bases between them. The CDR3 covers 13 residues. CDR1 is LGHDT, CDR2 YNNKEL, per germline (reference sequence). The CDR3 DNA follows: TGTGCCAGCAGCCAAGACAACCAAGAGACCCAGTACTTC. This translates into CASSQDNQETQYF.

V and J are TRBV7-9 and TRBJ1-1; perhaps TRBD1 as D (5 bases). V gave up 2 bases and J gave up 6 bases, with 13 bases separating them. The germline V gene has CDR1 SEHNR and CDR2 FQNEAQ (reference sequence). The CDR3 runs 14 residues. CDR3 sequence (DNA): TGTGCCAGCAGCTTAAATGAGGGGCGACCTGAAGCTTTCTTT. Residues: CASSLNEGRPEAFF.

The chain has TRBV5-1 and TRBJ1-1; no firm D call. Deletions cut 1 base from V and 1 base from J, with 8 bases between. The CDR3 loop spans 14 amino acids. Germline loops: CDR1 SGHRS, CDR2 YFSETQ. The DNA for the CDR3 is TGCGCCAGCAGCTTGTTTAGCGGGAACACTGAAGCTTTCTTT. Amino acid sequence: CASSLFSGNTEAFF.

This clone was detected only once. V and J are TRBV12-5 and TRBJ2-3, with 14 bases lining up with TRBD2. The germline V gene encodes CDR1 LGHNT and CDR2 FRNRAP. The CDR3 has 17 amino acids. J lost 3 bases, V lost 1 base, and 3 bases had no gene match. The CDR3 DNA reads as TGTGCTAGTGGTTTGGCCCGGACTAGCGGGGGGACAGATACGCAGTATTTT. Protein product: CASGLARTSGGTDTQYF.

This chain links TRBV18 with TRBJ2-7; 10 bases fit TRBD1. The CDR3 covers 14 residues. Germline loops: CDR1 KGHSH, CDR2 LQKENI. Germline trimming cut 6 bases from V and 4 bases from J; bases unmatched to any gene: 6. The CDR3, as DNA: TGTGCCAGCTCGGACCGGGACAGGGGATACGAGCAGTACTTC. Its protein product is CASSDRDRGYEQYF.

To note about this clone: The sample contains more than one DNA sequence encoding this CDR3. This chain links TRBV7-2 with TRBJ2-5; D is ambiguous. V lost 3 bases and J lost 3, with 8 bases in between. Germline CDR1 SGHTA, CDR2 FQGNSA. There are 13 residues in the CDR3. CDR3: CASSFAGEETQYF. CDR3 bases: TGTGCCAGCAGCTTCGCTGGAGAAGAGACCCAGTACTTC.

The chain employs TRBV19 and TRBJ2-1, with 10 positions matching TRBD2. The CDR3 sequence is 14 residues long. The germline V gene has CDR1 LNHDA and CDR2 SQIVND (reference sequence). Trimming cost V 7 bases and J 9 bases; bases outside gene matches: 9. CDR3 in amino acids: CASNRLAGEGEQFF. DNA of the CDR3: TGTGCCAGTAACCGCCTAGCGGGGGAGGGTGAGCAGTTCTTC.

V is TRBV27 and J is TRBJ2-3; 9 nucleotides match TRBD2. Trimming removed 6 bases from V and 7 bases from J; junction bases left unmatched: 8. The CDR3 consists of 14 residues. CDR1 MNHEY and CDR2 SMNVEV come from the germline V gene (reference sequence). The CDR3 loop is CASRRAGGVNTQYF. The CDR3, as DNA: TGTGCCAGCAGGCGAGCGGGAGGAGTGAATACGCAGTATTTT.

This chain links TRBV5-1 with TRBJ1-1; possible D gene TRBD1, 5 bases. Germline loops: CDR1 SGHRS, CDR2 YFSETQ. V was clipped by 4 bases and J by 1 base, with 8 bases between them. The CDR3 covers 13 residues. CDR3 region: CASSIDRNTEAFF. CDR3 bases: TGCGCCAGCAGCATAGACAGGAACACTGAAGCTTTCTTT.

Turning to this clone: The germline gene is not matched at one end of the junction; a read error may be the cause. The chain carries TRBV7-9 and TRBJ1-1; 8 nucleotides match TRBD1. The CDR3 is 11 amino acids. The germline gives CDR1 SEHNR, CDR2 FQNEAQ (reference sequence). CDR3 nucleotides: TGTGCCAGCAGCCTGGGGCAGGGGGCAATCTTT. It yields the protein CASSLGQGAIF. The variable domain in full, completed from reference TRBV7-9 and TRBJ1-1, reads DTGVSQNPRHKITKRGQNVTFRCDPISEHNRLYWYRQTLGQGPEFLTYFQNEAQLEKSRLLSDRFSAERPKGSFSTLEIQRTEQGDSAMYLCASSLGQGAIFGQGTRLTVV.

The chain has TRBV28 and TRBJ2-1; D is perhaps TRBD1 or TRBD2 (5 bases each). This CDR3 spans 17 amino acids. V lost 5 bases and J lost 7, with 24 bases in between. In germline, CDR1 is MDHEN, CDR2 SYDVKM. The CDR3 nucleotides are TGTGCCAGCAGTCTTTCCTGGGGGTCGGCGGGTGGGAATGAGCAGTTCTTC. It translates to CASSLSWGSAGGNEQFF.

The V call is TRBV9, the J call TRBJ2-1; 8 nucleotides line up with TRBD1. V lost 4 bases to trimming and J lost 7 bases; unmatched junction nucleotides: 7. Germline V gene data show CDR1 as SGDLS and CDR2 as YYNGEE. This CDR3 spans 14 amino acids. The chain's CDR3 is CASSLRTGPNEQFF. CDR3 coding DNA: TGTGCCAGCAGCCTCCGGACAGGGCCAAATGAGCAGTTCTTC.

This clone was observed a single time. CDR3 loop: CASSVDGNSPLHF. In DNA form, the CDR3 reads TGTGCCAGCAGCGTGGACGGGAATTCACCCCTCCACTTT. The chain joins TRBV9 to TRBJ1-6, with unresolved D. The V end was cut by 2 bases, the J end by 7 bases, with 7 bases between. The CDR3 extends over 13 amino acids. CDR1 and CDR2 from the germline V gene are SGDLS and YYNGEE.

The CDR3 loop reads CASSQVGDSYEQYF. As DNA, the CDR3 is TGTGCCAGCAGCCAAGTAGGGGACTCCTACGAGCAGTACTTC. This chain links TRBV4-2 with TRBJ2-7, with D possibly matching TRBD1 (5 bases). The CDR3 covers 14 residues. V dropped 1 base and J dropped 0 bases, with 7 bases sitting between them. Germline lookup yields CDR1 LGHNA and CDR2 YNFKEQ.